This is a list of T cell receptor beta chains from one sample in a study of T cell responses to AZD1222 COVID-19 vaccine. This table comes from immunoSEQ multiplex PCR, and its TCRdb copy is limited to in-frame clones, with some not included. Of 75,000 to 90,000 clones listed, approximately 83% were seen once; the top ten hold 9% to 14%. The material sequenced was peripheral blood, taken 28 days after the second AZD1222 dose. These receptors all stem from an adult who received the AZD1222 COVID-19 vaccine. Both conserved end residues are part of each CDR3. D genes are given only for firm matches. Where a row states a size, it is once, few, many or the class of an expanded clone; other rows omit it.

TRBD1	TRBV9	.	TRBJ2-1	TGTGCCAGCAGCGAGGGACAGAGCTCCTACAATGAGCAGTTCTTC	CASSEGQSSYNEQFF
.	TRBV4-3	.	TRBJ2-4	TGCGCCAGCAGCCAAGATTTCGTGGGGGTGGCAGATGTAGCCAAAAACATTCAGTACTTC	CASSQDFVGVADVAKNIQYF
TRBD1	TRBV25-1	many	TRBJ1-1	TGTGCCAGCAGTGAAGGGACAGGGATGGCTGAAGCTTTCTTT	CASSEGTGMAEAFF
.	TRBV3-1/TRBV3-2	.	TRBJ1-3	TGTGCCAGCACCCCAATCACAGACTCTGGAAACACCATATATTTT	CASTPITDSGNTIYF
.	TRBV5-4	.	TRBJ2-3	TGTGCCAGCAGGGGGCACTTCGGCACAGATACGCAGTATTTT	CASRGHFGTDTQYF
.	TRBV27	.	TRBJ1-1	TGTGCCAGCGGGGTTAGGAGCGACCGACGGTCGGGGACTGAAGCTTTCTTT	CASGVRSDRRSGTEAFF
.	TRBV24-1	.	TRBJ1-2	TGTGCCACCAGTGATACCGGCCCTTATGGCTACACCTTC	CATSDTGPYGYTF
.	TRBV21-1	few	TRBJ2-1	TGTGCCAGCAGCAAAGAAACAGGCGCCCCCTTTTACAATGAGCAGTTCTTC	CASSKETGAPFYNEQFF
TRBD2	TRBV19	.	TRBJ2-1	TGTGCCAGTAGGCCTAGCGGGAGTATCAATGAGCAGTTCTTC	CASRPSGSINEQFF
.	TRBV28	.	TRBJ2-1	TGTGCCAGCAGACCCCAGGGTCAGGGAAGTAATGAGCAGTTCTTC	CASRPQGQGSNEQFF